Sequencing of this T cell receptor beta chain was carried out in a study of blood T cell repertoires in COVID-19 (dated by TCRdb to the early 2020s). As for the study more broadly: Samples covering the acute and convalescent phases of COVID-19 were provided by collaborators in the United States, Italy and Spain. The prospective study material was composed of cDNA or gDNA derived from T cells, B-cell-depleted T cells, or PBMCs. Deeply sampled blood TCRbeta repertoires from subjects exposed to, actively infected with, or recovered from COVID-19 were included in the dataset. The repertoires were released in a freely available public database intended as a resource for research on the immune response to SARS-CoV-2. Samples came from the ongoing ImmuneRACE study (first 160 participants) plus 1,254 subjects from 6 global collaborators. Sample metadata almost always included a de-identified subject ID, COVID-19 status, age in years and sex. Where HLA class I and class II types were available, the types were taken from metadata supplied by the sample provider, not from assay-based typing.

A word on this clone: There is no known antigen for this receptor. No quality values exist for individual bases; no much larger clone is one base distant.

Each collaborating institution followed its own protocols to collect whole blood in K2EDTA tubes. For TCRbeta analysis, collaborators shipped samples in one of three forms: frozen whole blood, isolated PBMCs, or DNA extracted from either of those sample types. On the study overall, not on this receptor specifically: The amount of clinical and demographic metadata varied by source and participant and was provided uncurated.

TCRbeta CDR3 regions were amplified from genomic DNA using the immunoSEQ Assay, a bias-controlled multiplex PCR. The authors' pipeline ran thus. Within the assay, amplification of reference gene primers was used to estimate how many nucleated cells each sample contained. To quantify the absolute abundance of each unique TCRbeta CDR3 rearrangement, sequence reads were collapsed and filtered. For each sample, productive Simpson clonality was calculated by taking the square root of Simpson's diversity index across productive rearrangements. TCRdb holds this immuneACCESS table with in-frame rearrangements only. Some clones are missing; in checked studies, unresolved V genes explain under half, and the rest has no known cause. V, J and clone size are taken as reported in that table, and D and trimming were inferred from the DNA itself. In all, the sample holds about 140,000 clones, and around three quarters of those were seen once. The ten top clones hold around a sixth of the sample.

Including the terminal cysteine and phenylalanine, the CDR3 comprises 18 residues. Left in the record is the CDR3 DNA by itself, 54 bases read in frame from the first base. The germline V gene gives CDR1 as SGHRS and CDR2 as YFSETQ. V trim: 2 bases; J trim: 0 bases; unmatched bases: 4. Sequenced sample: peripheral blood. The receptor was derived from a man between 50 and 59 years old with acute or convalescent COVID-19. Recombination linked TRBV5-1 to TRBJ2-3; TRBD2 fits 15 bases in the junction. The CDR3 protein sequence reads: CASSFGLAGGTSTDTQYF. Here is the DNA: TGCGCCAGCAGCTTTGGACTAGCGGGGGGGACGAGCACAGATACGCAGTATTTT.